The subject of this entry is one T cell receptor beta chain. One end of the junction fails to match germline, which may point to a read error. This sample stems from a study of T-cell reconstitution after alpha-beta-depleted transplantation in children. This CDR3 contains 18 residues. Germline V CDR1 and CDR2: SNHLY, FYNNEI. The library targeted TCRbeta and was prepared with unique molecular identifiers. TCRdb recomputed calls from the PCR reads with MiXCR, one row per CDR3 protein. The sample has around 530,000 distinct CDR3 sequences; roughly 33% are singletons. The clonotype was recovered from a human donor who donated a stem cell graft to a child with aplastic anemia. The chain uses TRBV2 and TRBJ2-3; 9 nucleotides match TRBD2. The sequencing here drew on PBMCs from the stem cell graft donor, taken from the stem cell graft. CDR3 in DNA: TGTGCCAGCAGCCCTCCGGGACCAGCGGGAGGTAGCACAGATACCCAGTATTTT. Protein sequence: CASSPPGPAGGSTDTQYF.